This record looks at one TCR beta chain sequence and its context. The clone's antigen remains unknown. No base quality information exists; no much larger clone differs at one position. This sample stems from a study of blood T cell repertoires in COVID-19 (dated by TCRdb to 2019 to 2021). Regarding the research as a whole: Samples from collaborators originated in the United States, Italy and Spain and spanned both the acute and convalescent phases of COVID-19. The prospective study material was composed of cDNA or gDNA derived from T cells, B-cell-depleted T cells, or PBMCs. Subjects who had been exposed to COVID-19, were actively infected with it, or had recovered from it provided the deeply sampled blood TCRbeta repertoires that made up the dataset. The repertoires were made available in a free public database intended to serve as a resource for research on the immune response to SARS-CoV-2. Samples were obtained from the ongoing ImmuneRACE study (first 160 participants) and from roughly 1,300 subjects provided by 6 global collaborators. A de-identified subject ID, COVID-19 status, age in years and sex were almost always included in the sample metadata. Where HLA class I and class II types were available, the types were taken from metadata supplied by the sample provider, not from assay-based typing.

Collaborating institutions collected whole blood in K2EDTA tubes following their own protocols. For TCRbeta analysis, collaborators shipped samples as frozen whole blood, isolated PBMCs, or DNA extracted from either of those sample types. What the authors observed across the whole study: How much clinical and demographic metadata was included differed by source and by participant, and the metadata was provided uncurated.

The immunoSEQ Assay, a bias-controlled multiplex PCR, was used to amplify TCRbeta CDR3 regions from genomic DNA. The study's own analysis went as follows. Nucleated cell counts per sample were estimated from amplification of reference gene primers within the assay. To quantify the absolute abundance of each unique TCRbeta CDR3 rearrangement, sequence reads were collapsed and filtered. For each sample, productive Simpson clonality was calculated by taking the square root of Simpson's diversity index across productive rearrangements. Here the immuneACCESS table is served through TCRdb, limited to in-frame sequences with V and J called. Missing clones are a known gap in these copies; in checked studies unresolved V genes cover under half, and the rest lacks a known reason. The V and J calls and clone size were taken over from that table, and D and trimming were inferred from the DNA. The sample table contains 300,000 to 400,000 clones; only one count was recorded for roughly 90% of them. The ten largest clones take up more than 3% of the sample.

The CDR3 runs 13 residues from the cysteine to the phenylalanine. CDR3 DNA is the only sequence kept; it has 39 bases, read in frame from the first base. Per the germline V gene, SGHTA is the CDR1 and FQGNSA is the CDR2. Ends trimmed: V by 5 bases, J by 7 bases; bases unmatched to a gene: 3. Input material: peripheral blood. The chain is assembled from TRBV7-2 and TRBJ1-5, and TRBD1 matches 9 of the central bases. The source is a woman in her fifties or sixties with active or convalescent COVID-19. The CDR3 region: CASSEDRGQPQHF. The nucleotides read TGTGCCAGCAGCGAGGACAGGGGACAGCCCCAGCATTTT.